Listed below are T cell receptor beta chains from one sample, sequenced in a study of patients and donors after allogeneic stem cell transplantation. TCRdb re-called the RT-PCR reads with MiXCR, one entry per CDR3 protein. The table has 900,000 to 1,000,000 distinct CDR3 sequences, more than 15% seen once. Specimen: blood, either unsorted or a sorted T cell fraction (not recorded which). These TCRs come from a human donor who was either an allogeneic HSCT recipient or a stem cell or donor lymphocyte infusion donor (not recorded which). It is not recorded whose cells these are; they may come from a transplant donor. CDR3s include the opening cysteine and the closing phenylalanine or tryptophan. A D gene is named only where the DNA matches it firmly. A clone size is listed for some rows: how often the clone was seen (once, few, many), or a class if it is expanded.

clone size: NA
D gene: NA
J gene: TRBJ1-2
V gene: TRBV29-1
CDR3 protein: CSVEARDGYTF
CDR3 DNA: TGCAGCGTTGAAGCGAGGGATGGCTACACCTTC

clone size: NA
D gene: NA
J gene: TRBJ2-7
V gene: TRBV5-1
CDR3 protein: CASSGTAVSEQYF
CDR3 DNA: TGCGCCAGCAGCGGGACGGCTGTCTCCGAGCAGTACTTC

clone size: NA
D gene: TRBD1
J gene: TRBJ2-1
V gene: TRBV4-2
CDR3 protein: CASSQSGTGGRNEQFF
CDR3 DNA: TGTGCCAGCAGCCAGAGCGGGACAGGGGGCAGGAATGAGCAGTTCTTC

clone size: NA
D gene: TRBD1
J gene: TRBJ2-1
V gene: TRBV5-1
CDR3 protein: CASSSQNTGGNEQFF
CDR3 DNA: TGCGCCAGCAGCTCACAAAACACAGGGGGCAATGAGCAGTTCTTC

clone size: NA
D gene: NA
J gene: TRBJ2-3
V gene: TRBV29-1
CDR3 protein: CSVVNPGETDTQYF
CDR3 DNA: TGCAGCGTTGTAAACCCAGGGGAGACAGATACGCAGTATTTT

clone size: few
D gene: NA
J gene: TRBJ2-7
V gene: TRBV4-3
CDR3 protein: CASSQDQSYEQYF
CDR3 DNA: TGCGCCAGCAGCCAAGACCAGTCCTACGAGCAGTACTTC

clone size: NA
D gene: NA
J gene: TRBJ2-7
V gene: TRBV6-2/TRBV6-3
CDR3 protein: CASSYNLDRAGLYEQYF
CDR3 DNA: TGTGCCAGCAGTTACAACCTTGACAGAGCGGGCCTCTACGAGCAGTACTTC

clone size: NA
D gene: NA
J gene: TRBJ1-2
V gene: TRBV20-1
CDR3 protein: CSPFIGGYTF
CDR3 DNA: TGCAGTCCCTTTATTGGGGGGTACACCTTC

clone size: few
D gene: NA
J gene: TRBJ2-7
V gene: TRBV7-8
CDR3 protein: CARSLTDSSYEQYF
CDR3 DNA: TGTGCCAGAAGCCTGACAGATAGCTCCTACGAGCAGTACTTC

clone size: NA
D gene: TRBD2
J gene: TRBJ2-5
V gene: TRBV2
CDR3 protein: CASSGGTSRRETQYF
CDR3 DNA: TGTGCCAGCAGTGGGGGGACTAGCCGCAGGGAGACCCAGTACTTC

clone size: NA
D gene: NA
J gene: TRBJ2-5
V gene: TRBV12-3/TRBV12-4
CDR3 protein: CASSPGRGTQETQYF
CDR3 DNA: TGTGCCAGCAGCCCCGGTCGGGGGACCCAAGAGACCCAGTACTTC

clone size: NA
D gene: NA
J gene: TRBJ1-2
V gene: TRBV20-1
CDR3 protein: CSASRQAGGYGYTF
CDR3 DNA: TGCAGTGCTAGTAGGCAGGCCGGGGGGTATGGCTACACCTTC

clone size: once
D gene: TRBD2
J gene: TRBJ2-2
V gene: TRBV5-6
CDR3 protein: CASSSTGTSGRTGELFF
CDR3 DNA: TGTGCCAGCAGCTCTACTGGGACTAGCGGGAGGACCGGGGAGCTGTTTTTT

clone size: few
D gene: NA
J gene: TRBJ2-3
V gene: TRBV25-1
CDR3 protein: CASSEWRTESTDTQYF
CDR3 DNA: TGTGCCAGCAGTGAATGGAGGACAGAGAGCACAGATACGCAGTATTTT

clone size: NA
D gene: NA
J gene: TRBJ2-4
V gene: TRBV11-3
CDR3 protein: CASSTQARSQYF
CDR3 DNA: TGTGCCAGCAGCACCCAAGCTAGGAGTCAGTACTTC

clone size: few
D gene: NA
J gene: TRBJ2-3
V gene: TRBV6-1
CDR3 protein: CASSGKILADTQYF
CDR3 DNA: TGTGCCAGCAGTGGGAAGATCTTGGCTGATACGCAGTATTTT

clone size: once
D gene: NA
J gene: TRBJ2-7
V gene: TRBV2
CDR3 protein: CASREGFSYEQYF
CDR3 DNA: TGTGCCAGCAGGGAAGGCTTCTCCTACGAGCAGTACTTC

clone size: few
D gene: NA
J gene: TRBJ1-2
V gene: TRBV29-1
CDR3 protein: CSVEDRNGYTF
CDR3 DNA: TGCAGCGTTGAAGATCGGAATGGCTACACCTTC

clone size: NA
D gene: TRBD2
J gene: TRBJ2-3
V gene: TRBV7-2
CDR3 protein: CASSALAGVNTDTQYF
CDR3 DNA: TGTGCCAGCAGCGCCCTAGCGGGGGTGAACACAGATACGCAGTATTTT

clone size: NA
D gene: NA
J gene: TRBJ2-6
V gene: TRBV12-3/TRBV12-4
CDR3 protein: CASSLGTISGANVLTF
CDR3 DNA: TGTGCCAGCAGTTTAGGTACCATCTCTGGGGCCAACGTCCTGACTTTC

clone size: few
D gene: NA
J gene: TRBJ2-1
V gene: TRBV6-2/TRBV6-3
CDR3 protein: CASSYAHRVSYNEQFF
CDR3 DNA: TGTGCCAGCAGTTATGCCCATCGAGTCTCCTACAATGAGCAGTTCTTC

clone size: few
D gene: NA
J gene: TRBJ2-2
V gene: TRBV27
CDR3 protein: CASSQGVGEETGELFF
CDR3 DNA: TGTGCCAGCAGCCAGGGTGTAGGGGAGGAAACCGGGGAGCTGTTTTTT

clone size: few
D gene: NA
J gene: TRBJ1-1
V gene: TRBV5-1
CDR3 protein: CASSSASNTEAFF
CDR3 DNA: TGCGCCAGCAGCTCGGCCTCGAACACTGAAGCTTTCTTT

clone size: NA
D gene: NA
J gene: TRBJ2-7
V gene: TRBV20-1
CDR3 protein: CSAKVPGPYEQYF
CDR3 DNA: TGCAGTGCCAAAGTGCCCGGTCCCTACGAGCAGTACTTC

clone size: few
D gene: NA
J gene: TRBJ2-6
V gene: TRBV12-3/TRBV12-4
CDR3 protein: CASSFGRTSGANVLTF
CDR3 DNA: TGTGCCAGCAGTTTCGGTCGGACTTCTGGGGCCAACGTCCTGACTTTC

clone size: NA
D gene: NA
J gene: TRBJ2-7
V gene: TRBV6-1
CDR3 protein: CASSVTSAGPQYF
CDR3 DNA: TGTGCCAGCTCAGTTACATCGGCAGGGCCCCAGTACTTC

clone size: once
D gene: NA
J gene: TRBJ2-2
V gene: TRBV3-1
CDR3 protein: CASSPRSPSGELFF
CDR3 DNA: TGTGCCAGCAGCCCCCGGAGCCCTAGCGGGGAGCTGTTTTTT

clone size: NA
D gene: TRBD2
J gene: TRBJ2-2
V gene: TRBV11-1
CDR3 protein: CASSSIRLAATLGTGELFF
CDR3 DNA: TGTGCCAGCAGCTCAATTCGACTAGCGGCTACTTTAGGGACCGGGGAGCTGTTTTTT

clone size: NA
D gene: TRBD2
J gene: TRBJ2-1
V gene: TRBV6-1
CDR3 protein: CASSRPGLAGGGHNEQFF
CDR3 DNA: TGTGCCAGCAGTCGACCGGGACTAGCGGGTGGGGGGCACAATGAGCAGTTCTTC

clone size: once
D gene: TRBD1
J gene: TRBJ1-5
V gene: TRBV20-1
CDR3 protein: CSATETWLGQGMNQPQHF
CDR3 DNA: TGCAGTGCTACAGAGACTTGGCTGGGACAGGGGATGAATCAGCCCCAGCATTTT

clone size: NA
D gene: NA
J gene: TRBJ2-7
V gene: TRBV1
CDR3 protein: CTSRQRGLRFYEQYF
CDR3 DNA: TGCACCAGCAGGCAGAGAGGCCTCCGGTTTTACGAGCAGTACTTC

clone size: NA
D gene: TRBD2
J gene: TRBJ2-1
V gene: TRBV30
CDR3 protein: CAWNALAGEAEQFF
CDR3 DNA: TGTGCCTGGAACGCGCTAGCGGGAGAGGCGGAGCAGTTCTTC

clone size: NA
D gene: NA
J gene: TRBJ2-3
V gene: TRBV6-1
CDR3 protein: CASSRGPADTQYF
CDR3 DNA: TGTGCCAGCAGCCGGGGTCCGGCAGATACGCAGTATTTT

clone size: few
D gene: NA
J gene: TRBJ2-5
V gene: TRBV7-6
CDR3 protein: CASSLIPGLFRQETQYF
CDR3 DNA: TGTGCCAGCAGCTTAATTCCGGGACTGTTCCGCCAAGAGACCCAGTACTTC

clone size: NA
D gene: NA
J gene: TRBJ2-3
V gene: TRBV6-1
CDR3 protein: CASSEKTASSTDTQYF
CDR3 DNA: TGTGCCAGCAGTGAAAAGACAGCTTCTAGCACAGATACGCAGTATTTT

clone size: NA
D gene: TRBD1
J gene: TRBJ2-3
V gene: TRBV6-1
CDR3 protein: CASRPGQGNSDTQYF
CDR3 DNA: TGTGCCAGCAGACCGGGACAGGGAAACTCAGATACGCAGTATTTT

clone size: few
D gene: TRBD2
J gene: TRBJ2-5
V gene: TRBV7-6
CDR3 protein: CASSLVVPGLAGVLNQETQYF
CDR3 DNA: TGTGCCAGCAGCTTAGTTGTACCGGGACTAGCGGGAGTTTTGAACCAAGAGACCCAGTACTTC

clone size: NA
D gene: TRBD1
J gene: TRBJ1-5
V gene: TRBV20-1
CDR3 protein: CSARFGTGGYQPQHF
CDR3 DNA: TGCAGTGCTAGATTCGGGACAGGGGGATATCAGCCCCAGCATTTT

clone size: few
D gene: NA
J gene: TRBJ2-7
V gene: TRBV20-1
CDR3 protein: CSAEERDQGVYEQYF
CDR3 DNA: TGCAGTGCCGAAGAGAGGGACCAAGGGGTCTACGAGCAGTACTTC

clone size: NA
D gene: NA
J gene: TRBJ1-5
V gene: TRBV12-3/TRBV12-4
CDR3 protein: CASSLLIGGSGGPQHF
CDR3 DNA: TGTGCCAGCAGTTTATTAATAGGCGGTTCCGGTGGGCCCCAGCATTTT